The rows below give T cell receptor beta chains drawn from one sample of a study of CD8 T cells in ankylosing spondylitis. One entry per CDR3 protein, called by TCRdb with MiXCR from the 5' RACE reads. Among approximately 250,000 distinct CDR3 sequences listed, about 11% were seen once. Sample: blood, either unsorted or a sorted T cell fraction (not recorded which). The receptors were sampled from a male donor with ankylosing spondylitis or in good health (not recorded which). Both conserved end residues are trimmed from each CDR3.

j_gene: TRBJ2-1; v_gene: TRBV7-9; CDR3aa: ASSLETYNEQF
j_gene: TRBJ1-4; v_gene: TRBV20-1; CDR3aa: SAQEGPEGEKLF
j_gene: TRBJ1-1; v_gene: TRBV5-5; CDR3aa: ASSGDLSTEAF
j_gene: TRBJ2-1; v_gene: TRBV30; CDR3aa: AWNRGKYNEQF
j_gene: TRBJ2-3; v_gene: TRBV15; CDR3aa: ATGKSGGQADTQY
j_gene: TRBJ2-2; v_gene: TRBV10-3; CDR3aa: AINENRGELF
j_gene: TRBJ2-7; v_gene: TRBV7-7; CDR3aa: ASSLASRPLYEQY
j_gene: TRBJ1-1; v_gene: TRBV6-1; CDR3aa: ASSPPWAVRGTEAF
j_gene: TRBJ2-3; v_gene: TRBV10-2; CDR3aa: VSRPGGTDTQY
j_gene: TRBJ1-2; v_gene: TRBV7-9; CDR3aa: ASSRDPVGGYT
j_gene: TRBJ2-7; v_gene: TRBV7-9; CDR3aa: ASSIQGYEQY
j_gene: TRBJ2-2; v_gene: TRBV5-1; CDR3aa: ASSPPDSAGELF
j_gene: TRBJ1-1; v_gene: TRBV19; CDR3aa: ASSALQGRTTEAF
j_gene: TRBJ1-1; v_gene: TRBV14; CDR3aa: ASSPREGSFMNTEAF
j_gene: TRBJ2-5; v_gene: TRBV20-1; CDR3aa: SATAPFGPQGTGAKLNQETQY
j_gene: TRBJ2-1; v_gene: TRBV6-4; CDR3aa: ASRKGGSSINEQF
j_gene: TRBJ2-5; v_gene: TRBV12-3/TRBV12-4; CDR3aa: ASSGTGQETQY
j_gene: TRBJ2-5; v_gene: TRBV7-2; CDR3aa: ATRRGYQETQY
j_gene: TRBJ2-2; v_gene: TRBV5-1; CDR3aa: ASSLRTVNMWTGELF
j_gene: TRBJ2-3; v_gene: TRBV5-1; CDR3aa: ASSLGSSGNTDTQY
j_gene: TRBJ2-1; v_gene: TRBV12-3/TRBV12-4; CDR3aa: ASSLARNQNEQF
j_gene: TRBJ1-2; v_gene: TRBV5-1; CDR3aa: ASSSDRYGYT
j_gene: TRBJ2-7; v_gene: TRBV12-3/TRBV12-4; CDR3aa: ASSSGLAGLYEQY